The rows below give T cell receptor beta chains drawn from one sample of a study of spatial heterogeneity in lung cancer. Each CDR3 protein is one row after TCRdb ran MiXCR on the 5' RACE reads. The sample yields about 13,000 distinct CDR3 sequences, around 6% seen once. The input for sequencing was lung tumor tissue, taken at surgery. These receptors were obtained from a female donor with early-stage non-small cell lung cancer. The CDR3 runs from the conserved cysteine through the conserved F or W. A D gene is named only where the DNA matches it firmly. Size values are once, few and many counts, or a class for expanded clones, and some rows have none.

j_gene | d_gene | v_gene | abundance | CDR3nt | CDR3aa
TRBJ1-4 | TRBD1 | TRBV7-9 | many | TGTGCCAGCAGCTTAGTGGGGACAGGGGAAAAACTGTTTTTT | CASSLVGTGEKLFF
TRBJ2-1 | TRBD1 | TRBV27 | many | TGTGCCAGCAGTCTCTCGGGACAGTCTTCGGCCTTCTTC | CASSLSGQSSAFF
TRBJ2-7 | . | TRBV10-2 | large | TGCGCCAGCAGTGTCGCGGGCAATCGCTACGAGCAGTACTTC | CASSVAGNRYEQYF
TRBJ2-5 | . | TRBV12-3/TRBV12-4 | many | TGTGCCAGCAGTGTAGACTGGGGACAAGAGACCCAGTACTTC | CASSVDWGQETQYF
TRBJ2-1 | . | TRBV11-2 | many | TGTGCCAGCAGCTTAGGGGTGGTCGGTGAGCAGTTCTTC | CASSLGVVGEQFF
TRBJ1-4 | . | TRBV16 | many | TGTGCCAGCAGCCGACAGGTTGGTGAAAAACTGTTTTTT | CASSRQVGEKLFF
TRBJ1-5 | TRBD1 | TRBV15 | many | TGTGCCACCAGCCGCAGGACAGGGCAAAATCAGCCCCAGCATTTT | CATSRRTGQNQPQHF
TRBJ2-1 | TRBD1 | TRBV20-1 | many | TGCAGTGCTGAGACAGGGTCTCGGGTCTTC | CSAETGSRVF
TRBJ1-3 | . | TRBV12-3/TRBV12-4 | many | TGTGCCAGCAGTTTCTGGGAGCGAAACACCATATATTTT | CASSFWERNTIYF
TRBJ2-6 | . | TRBV5-1 | many | TGCGCCAGCAGCTTTTTAGGCAGGGCCGTCTCTGGGGCCAACGTCCTGACTTTC | CASSFLGRAVSGANVLTF
TRBJ1-2 | TRBD1 | TRBV18 | many | TGTGCCAGCTCACCGGGGGGCCGACAGGGGAGCTATGGCTACACCTTC | CASSPGGRQGSYGYTF
TRBJ1-5 | TRBD1 | TRBV20-1 | many | TGCAGTGCTCTACGGGACAGTCTTGATCAGCCCCAGCATTTT | CSALRDSLDQPQHF
TRBJ2-7 | TRBD1 | TRBV7-9 | many | TGTGCCAGCAGCTCCGGGGTGGACAGGAAAACCTACGAGCAGTACTTC | CASSSGVDRKTYEQYF
TRBJ2-5 | . | TRBV20-1 | . | TGCAGTGCAACAGGGCAAGAGACCCAGTACTTC | CSATGQETQYF
TRBJ1-5 | . | TRBV6-5 | many | TGTGCCAGCAGCCCCAGGGGAGTCAGTCAGCCCCAGCATTTT | CASSPRGVSQPQHF
TRBJ2-5 | . | TRBV20-1 | many | TGCAGTGCTAGAGATCCCCGGGCATACCACGGGGAGACCCAGTACTTC | CSARDPRAYHGETQYF
TRBJ2-6 | . | TRBV3-1 | many | TGTGCCAGCACGCCTACCTCTGGGGCCAACGTCCTGACTTTC | CASTPTSGANVLTF
TRBJ1-1 | TRBD1 | TRBV27 | many | TGTGCCAGCAGCCACAGGACAGGGATGAACACTGAAGCTTTCTTT | CASSHRTGMNTEAFF
TRBJ1-2 | . | TRBV19 | many | TGTGCCAGTACCCCTCCCGGCCGGACTATGTCTGGCTACACCTTC | CASTPPGRTMSGYTF
TRBJ2-2 | . | TRBV7-2 | many | TGTGCCAGCAGCTTAGGGGTGGCCCGGGAGCTGTTTTTT | CASSLGVARELFF
TRBJ1-5 | . | TRBV18 | medium-sized | TGTGCCAGCTCACCAAACGAGGATTATAGCAATCAGCCCCAGCATTTT | CASSPNEDYSNQPQHF
TRBJ2-4 | TRBD1 | TRBV5-6 | medium-sized | TGTGCCAGCAGCTTTCGACCGGGGACAGGGCGAGACATTCAGTACTTC | CASSFRPGTGRDIQYF
TRBJ1-2 | . | TRBV6-1 | many | TGTGCCAGCAGCCAACAGGGAGGGAATGGCTACACCTTC | CASSQQGGNGYTF
TRBJ2-7 | TRBD1 | TRBV6-5 | medium-sized | TGTGCCAGCAGTTACGTTGACAGGGGCGAGCAGTACTTC | CASSYVDRGEQYF
TRBJ1-1 | . | TRBV29-1 | . | TGCAGCGCTGGACGACAGGTGAACACTGAAGCTTTCTTT | CSAGRQVNTEAFF
TRBJ1-3 | . | TRBV9 | many | TGTGCCAGCAGCGTAGGAAGTAGCTCTGGAAACACCATATATTTT | CASSVGSSSGNTIYF
TRBJ2-2 | . | TRBV7-8 | many | TGTGCCAGCAGCTTAAGGGGTAACACCGGGGAGCTGTTTTTT | CASSLRGNTGELFF
TRBJ1-6 | TRBD1 | TRBV18 | many | TGTGCCAGCTCACAACAGGGGAACGGTTCACCCCTCCACTTT | CASSQQGNGSPLHF
TRBJ2-7 | . | TRBV5-1 | medium-sized | TGCGCCAGCAGGGGGACTCGGGGCGAGCAGTACTTC | CASRGTRGEQYF
TRBJ2-1 | . | TRBV7-2 | many | TGTGCCAGCAGCTTGGAGGGGGGGCGTTACAATGAGCAGTTCTTC | CASSLEGGRYNEQFF
TRBJ2-1 | TRBD2 | TRBV7-6 | many | TGTGCCAGCAGCTCCCATGCGCGGGGGGGCAATGAGCAGTTCTTC | CASSSHARGGNEQFF
TRBJ2-6 | . | TRBV7-3 | medium-sized | TGTGCCAGCAGCCCTAGGGGACGTCACTCTGGGGCCAACGTCCTGACTTTC | CASSPRGRHSGANVLTF
TRBJ1-5 | TRBD1 | TRBV6-2/TRBV6-3 | many | TGTGCCAGCAGTTATTCGGACAGGAGGAATCAGCCCCAGCATTTT | CASSYSDRRNQPQHF
TRBJ2-6 | . | TRBV6-6 | many | TGTGCCAGCAGCCCCAGCCAGAACTCTGGGGCCAACGTCCTGACTTTC | CASSPSQNSGANVLTF
TRBJ1-1 | . | TRBV7-2 | many | TGTGCCAGCAGCTTAGGATTCCCTTCTGAAGCTTTCTTT | CASSLGFPSEAFF
TRBJ2-7 | . | TRBV5-1 | many | TGCGCCAGCGAACCTGGTAGCGGCCCCTACGAGCAGTACTTC | CASEPGSGPYEQYF
TRBJ2-7 | TRBD1 | TRBV10-3 | . | TGTGCCATCAGTGAGCAGGGGACAGCGCGTCCCGAGCAGTACTTC | CAISEQGTARPEQYF
TRBJ2-1 | TRBD1 | TRBV6-5 | many | TGTGCCAGCAGTTACACGGGACAGGACAATGAGCAGTTCTTC | CASSYTGQDNEQFF
TRBJ2-1 | . | TRBV20-1 | . | TGCAGTGCTAGCCGCCGTCCTGGTGAGCAGTTCTTC | CSASRRPGEQFF
TRBJ2-1 | TRBD2 | TRBV5-5 | . | TGTGCCAGCAGTTTATTAGCGGGGGGATACAATGAGCAGTTCTTC | CASSLLAGGYNEQFF
TRBJ1-6 | . | TRBV21-1 | many | TGTGCCAGCAGCCTGGGCAGGACACCCGTTTCACCCCTCCACTTT | CASSLGRTPVSPLHF
TRBJ1-2 | . | TRBV15 | many | TGTGCCACCAGCAGAGAGGGAGTCAGCGGTTACTATGGCTACACCTTC | CATSREGVSGYYGYTF
TRBJ1-5 | . | TRBV20-1 | many | TGCAGTGCTAGGGGGGGGAATAGCAATCAGCCCCAGCATTTT | CSARGGNSNQPQHF
TRBJ2-1 | TRBD1 | TRBV5-4 | many | TGTGCCAGCAGGCGGACAGGGCCTCTCTACAATGAGCAGTTCTTC | CASRRTGPLYNEQFF
TRBJ2-2 | . | TRBV2 | many | TGTGCCAGCATAGGGGGATCAGGACGTGATTTTTACACCGGGGAGCTGTTTTTT | CASIGGSGRDFYTGELFF
TRBJ1-1 | . | TRBV6-5 | many | TGTGCCAGCAGTTACTCGTCAGCAATCCACACTGAAGCTTTCTTT | CASSYSSAIHTEAFF
TRBJ1-4 | . | TRBV9 | many | TGTGCCAGCAGCGTTAATTCCGCTAATGAAAAACTGTTTTTT | CASSVNSANEKLFF
TRBJ2-1 | . | TRBV6-2/TRBV6-3 | many | TGTGGATCGACAGGAAAATATGCTTATGAGCAGTTCTTC | CGSTGKYAYEQFF
TRBJ1-5 | . | TRBV28 | many | TGTGCCAGCAGGATCAGTGCGTGGCAGCCCCAGCATTTT | CASRISAWQPQHF
TRBJ2-7 | TRBD2 | TRBV6-2/TRBV6-3 | many | TGTGCCAGCAAGAACAGGCGGAGTGGCGGGGGTTACGAGCAGTACTTC | CASKNRRSGGGYEQYF
TRBJ1-6 | . | TRBV5-1 | many | TGCGCCAGCAGCTCCCAACCGGCGGGAGATAATTCACCCCTCCACTTT | CASSSQPAGDNSPLHF
TRBJ1-5 | . | TRBV5-8 | . | TGTGCCAGCGGCCTCACCCGGGAGTTTAATCAGCCCCAGCATTTT | CASGLTREFNQPQHF
TRBJ2-6 | . | TRBV14 | many | TGTGCCACCGGTACCTCTGGGGCCAACGTCCTGACTTTC | CATGTSGANVLTF
TRBJ2-3 | TRBD2 | TRBV10-3 | medium-sized | TGTGCCATCAGGCAAGAAGCGGGGGGGTACACAGATACGCAGTATTTT | CAIRQEAGGYTDTQYF